A single T cell receptor (beta chain) is shown here with its context. These data come from a study of blood T cell repertoires in COVID-19. Overall study context: The analysed material was cDNA or gDNA that came from T cells, B-cell-depleted T cells, or PBMCs.

Germline V gene sequence: CDR1 MNHEY, CDR2 SVGEGT. Trimming left V 0 bases short and J 5 bases short, with 16 bases between. This CDR3 is built from 16 residues. In the original workflow: For nucleated cells, counts were estimated from reference gene primer amplification. TCRdb's copy holds only in-frame clones and misses some; the assay was immunoSEQ multiplex PCR. Clone size and V and J calls were adopted from that table, with D and trimming inferred from the DNA. The profile shows about 160,000 clones, 65% to 85% of them singletons. The sample comprised peripheral blood. This chain uses TRBV6-2 or TRBV6-3 with TRBJ1-1; perhaps TRBD1 as D (6 bases). The clonotype was recovered from an elderly woman with active or convalescent COVID-19. CDR3 sequence reads: CASSYSKLRGVTEAFF. The DNA for the CDR3 is TGTGCCAGCAGTTACTCGAAGCTCAGGGGAGTGACTGAAGCTTTCTTT.